The clone carrying this T cell receptor beta chain turned up a few times. The antigen remains undetermined. The investigators reverse transcribed all of the isolated RNA, so they sequenced expressed TCRB transcripts. Sequenced by immunoSEQ multiplex PCR; TCRdb stores in-frame clones only, minus some. The data hold about 25,000 clones, with 68% observed a single time. This entry is derived from a study of beta chain features in type 1 diabetes. Study-level results: Across all four CD4+ subsets, people with type 1 diabetes showed modestly shorter TCRB CDR3s.

Germline V lookup: CDR1 SEHNR, CDR2 FQNEAQ (reference sequence). The ends were cut back, 2 bases at V and 5 bases at J, with 25 bases in the middle. CDR3 size: 18 residues. The receptor's source is a woman aged 40 to 50 with type 1 diabetes. The chain recombines TRBV7-9 with TRBJ2-7; TRBD2 might be the D (8 bases). Material for sequencing was stem cell memory CD4+ T cells from blood. Here the CDR3 DNA reads TGTGCCAGCAGCTTATTCTTCGGGACAGCACCGCGGGGGGACGAGCAGTACTTC. Protein: CASSLFFGTAPRGDEQYF.